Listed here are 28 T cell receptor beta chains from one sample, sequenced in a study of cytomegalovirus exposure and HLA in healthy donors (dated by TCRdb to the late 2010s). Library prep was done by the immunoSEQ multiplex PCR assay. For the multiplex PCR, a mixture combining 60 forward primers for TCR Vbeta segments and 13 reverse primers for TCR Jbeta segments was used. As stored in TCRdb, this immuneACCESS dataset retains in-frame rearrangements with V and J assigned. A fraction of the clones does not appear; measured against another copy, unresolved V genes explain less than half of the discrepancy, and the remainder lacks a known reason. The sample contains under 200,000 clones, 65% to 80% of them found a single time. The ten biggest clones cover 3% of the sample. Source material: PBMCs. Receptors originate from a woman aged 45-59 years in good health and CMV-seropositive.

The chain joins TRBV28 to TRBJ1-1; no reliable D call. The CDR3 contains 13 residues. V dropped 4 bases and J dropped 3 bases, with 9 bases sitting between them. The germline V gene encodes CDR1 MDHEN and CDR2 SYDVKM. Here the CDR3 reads CASSSVLDTEAFF. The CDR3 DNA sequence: TGTGCCAGCAGTTCAGTCCTCGACACTGAAGCTTTCTTT.

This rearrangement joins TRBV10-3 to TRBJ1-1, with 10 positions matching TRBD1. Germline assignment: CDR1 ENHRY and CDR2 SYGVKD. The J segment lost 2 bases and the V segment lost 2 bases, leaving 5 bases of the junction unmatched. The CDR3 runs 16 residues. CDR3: CAISEPGDRGNTEAFF. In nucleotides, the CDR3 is TGTGCCATCAGTGAGCCGGGGGACAGGGGCAACACTGAAGCTTTCTTT.

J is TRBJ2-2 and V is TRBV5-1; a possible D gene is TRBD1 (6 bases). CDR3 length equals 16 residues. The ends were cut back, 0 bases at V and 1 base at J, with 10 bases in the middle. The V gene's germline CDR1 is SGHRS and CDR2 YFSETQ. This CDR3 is CASSLGGGRNTGELFF. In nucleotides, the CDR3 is TGCGCCAGCAGCTTGGGAGGGGGACGGAACACCGGGGAGCTGTTTTTT.

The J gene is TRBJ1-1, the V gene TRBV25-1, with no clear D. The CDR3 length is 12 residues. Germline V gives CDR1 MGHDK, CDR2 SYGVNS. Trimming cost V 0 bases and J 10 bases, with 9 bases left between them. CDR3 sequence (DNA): TGTGCCAGCAGTGAATACGGAGGGCGAGCTTTCTTT. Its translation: CASSEYGGRAFF.

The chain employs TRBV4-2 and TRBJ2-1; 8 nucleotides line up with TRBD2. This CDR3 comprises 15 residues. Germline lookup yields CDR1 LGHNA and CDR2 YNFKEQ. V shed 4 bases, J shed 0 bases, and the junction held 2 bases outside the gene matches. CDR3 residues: CASSLGLVSYNEQFF. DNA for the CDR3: TGTGCCAGCAGCCTGGGACTAGTCTCCTACAATGAGCAGTTCTTC.

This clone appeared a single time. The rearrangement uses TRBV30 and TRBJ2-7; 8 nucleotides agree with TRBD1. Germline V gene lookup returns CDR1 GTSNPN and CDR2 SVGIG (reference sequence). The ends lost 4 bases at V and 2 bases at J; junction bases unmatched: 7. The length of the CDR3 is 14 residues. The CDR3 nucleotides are TGTGCCTGGACCCCAGGGGGCCTACCCTACGAGCAGTACTTC. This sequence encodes CAWTPGGLPYEQYF.

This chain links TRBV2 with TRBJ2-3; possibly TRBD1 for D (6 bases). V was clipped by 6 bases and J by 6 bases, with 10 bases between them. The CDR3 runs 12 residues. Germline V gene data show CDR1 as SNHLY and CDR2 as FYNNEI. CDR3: CASSYRVDTQYF. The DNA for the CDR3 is TGTGCCAGCAGCTACAGGGTGGATACGCAGTATTTT.

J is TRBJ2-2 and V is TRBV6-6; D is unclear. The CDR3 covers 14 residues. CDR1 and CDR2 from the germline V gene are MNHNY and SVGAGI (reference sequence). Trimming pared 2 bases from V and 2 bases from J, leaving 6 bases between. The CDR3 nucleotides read TGTGCCAGCAGTTACGGGCGAAACACCGGGGAGCTGTTTTTT. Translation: CASSYGRNTGELFF.

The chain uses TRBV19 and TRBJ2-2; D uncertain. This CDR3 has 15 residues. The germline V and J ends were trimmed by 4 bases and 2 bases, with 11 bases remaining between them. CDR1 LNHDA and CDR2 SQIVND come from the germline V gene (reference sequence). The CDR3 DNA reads TGTGCCAGTAGTACCACCCAGTATAACACCGGGGAGCTGTTTTTT. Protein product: CASSTTQYNTGELFF.

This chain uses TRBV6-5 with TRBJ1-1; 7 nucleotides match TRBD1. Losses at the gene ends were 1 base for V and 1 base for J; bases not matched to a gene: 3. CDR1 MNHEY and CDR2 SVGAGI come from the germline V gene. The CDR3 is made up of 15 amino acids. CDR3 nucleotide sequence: TGTGCCAGCAGTTACTGGACAGGAACGAACACTGAAGCTTTCTTT. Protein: CASSYWTGTNTEAFF.

The CDR3 DNA follows: TGCGCCAGCAGCCCTGGCGGCAGTCAAGAGACCCAGTACTTC. Residues: CASSPGGSQETQYF. This rearrangement joins TRBV5-1 to TRBJ2-5; D remains ambiguous. Deletions cut 4 bases from V and 2 bases from J, with 12 bases between. CDR3 length: 14 residues. Germline V gene lookup returns CDR1 SGHRS and CDR2 YFSETQ.

Here the CDR3 reads CASSFPGTRETTKSGNTIYF. CDR3 nucleotide sequence: TGTGCCAGCAGTTTCCCGGGGACACGCGAAACCACGAAGTCTGGAAACACCATATATTTT. The V gene is TRBV28, the J gene TRBJ1-3; D may be TRBD1 (6 bases). This CDR3 contains 20 residues. Germline assignment: CDR1 MDHEN and CDR2 SYDVKM. With 3 bases removed from V and 1 base from J, the gap between germline ends came to 25 bases. The whole variable domain, filled in from reference TRBV28 and TRBJ1-3, reads DVKVTQSSRYLVKRTGEKVFLECVQDMDHENMFWYRQDPGLGLRLIYFSYDVKMKEKGDIPEGYSVSREKKERFSLILESASTNQTSMYLCASSFPGTRETTKSGNTIYFGEGSWLTVV.

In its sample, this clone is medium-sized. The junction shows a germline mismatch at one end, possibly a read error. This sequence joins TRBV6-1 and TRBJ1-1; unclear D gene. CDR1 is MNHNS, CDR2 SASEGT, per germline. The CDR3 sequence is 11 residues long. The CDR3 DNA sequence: TGTGCCAGCAAAGAGAACGCTGAAGCTTTCTTT. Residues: CASKENAEAFF.

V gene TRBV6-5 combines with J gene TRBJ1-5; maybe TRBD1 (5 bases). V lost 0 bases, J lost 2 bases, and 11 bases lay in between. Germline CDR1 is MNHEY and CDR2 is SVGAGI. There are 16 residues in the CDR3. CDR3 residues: CASSYSSPRGNQPQHF. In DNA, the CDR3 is TGTGCCAGCAGTTACTCGTCCCCCAGGGGCAATCAGCCCCAGCATTTT.

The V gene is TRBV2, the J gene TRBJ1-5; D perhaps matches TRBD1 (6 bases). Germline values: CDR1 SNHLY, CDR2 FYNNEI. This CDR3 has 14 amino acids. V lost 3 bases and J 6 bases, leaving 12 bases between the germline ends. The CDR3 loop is CASSERQVPQPQHF. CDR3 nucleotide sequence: TGTGCCAGCAGTGAGCGACAGGTACCTCAGCCCCAGCATTTT.

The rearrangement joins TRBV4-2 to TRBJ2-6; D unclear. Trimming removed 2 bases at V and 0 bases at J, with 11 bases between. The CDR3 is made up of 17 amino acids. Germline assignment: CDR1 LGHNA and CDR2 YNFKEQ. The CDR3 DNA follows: TGTGCCAGCAGCCAATACGGCCGGAGCTCTGGGGCCAACGTCCTGACTTTC. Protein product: CASSQYGRSSGANVLTF.

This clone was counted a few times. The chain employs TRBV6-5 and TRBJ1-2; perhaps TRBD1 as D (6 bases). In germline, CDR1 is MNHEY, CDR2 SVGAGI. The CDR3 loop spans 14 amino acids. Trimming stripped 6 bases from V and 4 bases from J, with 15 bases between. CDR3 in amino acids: CASRSTGWGYGYTF. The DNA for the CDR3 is TGTGCCAGCAGATCAACAGGGTGGGGCTATGGCTACACCTTC.

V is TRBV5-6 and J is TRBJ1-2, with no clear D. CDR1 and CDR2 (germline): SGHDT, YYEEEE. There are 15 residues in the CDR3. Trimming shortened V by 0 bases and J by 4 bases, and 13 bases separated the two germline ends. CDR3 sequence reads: CASSLGRFPGYGYTF. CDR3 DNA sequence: TGTGCCAGCAGCTTGGGGAGGTTTCCTGGCTATGGCTACACCTTC.

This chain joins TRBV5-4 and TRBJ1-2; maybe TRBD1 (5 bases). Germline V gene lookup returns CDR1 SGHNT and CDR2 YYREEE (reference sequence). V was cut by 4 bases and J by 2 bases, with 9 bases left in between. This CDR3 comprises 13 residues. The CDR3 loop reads CASSPDRNYGYTF. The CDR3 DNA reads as TGTGCCAGCAGCCCCGACAGAAACTATGGCTACACCTTC.

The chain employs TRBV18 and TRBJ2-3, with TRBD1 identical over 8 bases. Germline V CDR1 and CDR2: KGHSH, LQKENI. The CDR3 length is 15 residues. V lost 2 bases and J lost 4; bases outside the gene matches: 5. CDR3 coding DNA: TGTGCCAGCTCACCAGACAGGGGATTAGCAGATACGCAGTATTTT. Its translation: CASSPDRGLADTQYF.

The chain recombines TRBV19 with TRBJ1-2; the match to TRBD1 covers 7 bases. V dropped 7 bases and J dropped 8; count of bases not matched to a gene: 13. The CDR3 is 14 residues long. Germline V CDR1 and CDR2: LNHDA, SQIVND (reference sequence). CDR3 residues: CASIGPNRGKGYTF. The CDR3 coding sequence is TGTGCCAGTATTGGCCCGAACAGGGGTAAAGGCTACACCTTC. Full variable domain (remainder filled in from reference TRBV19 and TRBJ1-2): DGGITQSPKYLFRKEGQNVTLSCEQNLNHDAMYWYRQDPGQGLRLIYYSQIVNDFQKGDIAEGYSVSREKKESFPLTVTSAQKNPTAFYLCASIGPNRGKGYTFGSGTRLTVV.

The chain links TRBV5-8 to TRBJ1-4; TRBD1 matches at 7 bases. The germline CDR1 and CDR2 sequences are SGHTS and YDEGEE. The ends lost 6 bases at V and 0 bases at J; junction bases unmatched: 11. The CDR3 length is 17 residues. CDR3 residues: CASTTRGDRATNEKLFF. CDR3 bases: TGTGCCAGCACCACAAGGGGGGACAGAGCAACTAATGAAAAACTGTTTTTT.

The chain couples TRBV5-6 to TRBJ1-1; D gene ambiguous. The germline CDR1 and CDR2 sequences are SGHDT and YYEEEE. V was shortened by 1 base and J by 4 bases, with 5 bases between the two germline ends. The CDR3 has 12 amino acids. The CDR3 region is CASSLISTEAFF. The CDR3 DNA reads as TGTGCCAGCAGCTTGATATCCACTGAAGCTTTCTTT.

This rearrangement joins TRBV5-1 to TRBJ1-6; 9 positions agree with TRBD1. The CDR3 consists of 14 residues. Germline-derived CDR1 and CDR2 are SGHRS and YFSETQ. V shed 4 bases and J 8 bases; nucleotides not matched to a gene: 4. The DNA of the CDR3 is TGCGCCAGCAGCCCGGGACAGGGAGATTCACCCCTCCACTTT. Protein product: CASSPGQGDSPLHF.

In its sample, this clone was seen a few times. CDR3 loop: CASSLADYGYTF. As DNA, the CDR3 is TGTGCCAGCAGCTTGGCGGACTATGGCTACACCTTC. The gene calls are TRBV5-4 and TRBJ1-2; unclear D gene. CDR3 length equals 12 residues. Looked up from germline, CDR1 is SGHNT and CDR2 is YYREEE (reference sequence). The V end was cut by 0 bases, the J end by 3 bases, with 3 bases between.

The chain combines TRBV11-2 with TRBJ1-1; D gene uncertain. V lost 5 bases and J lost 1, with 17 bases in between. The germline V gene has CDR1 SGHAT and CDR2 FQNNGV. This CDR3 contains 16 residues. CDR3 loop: CASSAFPGLRNTEAFF. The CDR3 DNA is TGTGCCAGCAGCGCTTTCCCTGGTCTTAGGAACACTGAAGCTTTCTTT.

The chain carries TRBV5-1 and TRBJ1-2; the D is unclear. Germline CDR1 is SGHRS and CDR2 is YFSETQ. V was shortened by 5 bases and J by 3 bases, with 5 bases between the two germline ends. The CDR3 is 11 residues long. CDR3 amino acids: CASSEDYGYTF. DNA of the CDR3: TGCGCCAGCAGTGAGGACTATGGCTACACCTTC.

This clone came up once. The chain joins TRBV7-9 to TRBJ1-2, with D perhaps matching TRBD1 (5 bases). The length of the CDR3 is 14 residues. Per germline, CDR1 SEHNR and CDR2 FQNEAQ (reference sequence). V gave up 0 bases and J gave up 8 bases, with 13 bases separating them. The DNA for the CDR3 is TGTGCCAGCAGCTTAGCTACGCAGGGCGGAGGCTACACCTTC. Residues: CASSLATQGGGYTF. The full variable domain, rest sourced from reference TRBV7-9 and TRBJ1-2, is DTGVSQNPRHKITKRGQNVTFRCDPISEHNRLYWYRQTLGQGPEFLTYFQNEAQLEKSRLLSDRFSAERPKGSFSTLEIQRTEQGDSAMYLCASSLATQGGGYTFGSGTRLTVV.